These T cell receptor beta chains were read from a single sample in a study of shared clonotypes between healthy human individuals. The method was immunoSEQ multiplex PCR; TCRdb's version includes in-frame clones alone and lacks a portion of them. The top ten hold around 0.4% of the sample, which has 2 million to 2.5 million clones, over 85% seen once. Sequenced: naive CD4+ T cells from PBMCs. The receptors were sampled from a man younger than 35 in good health. Some clones in this sample may be carry-over from other donors' samples. CDR3s include the opening cysteine and the closing phenylalanine or tryptophan. The D gene is left open where the match is weak. Size tells how often a clone was seen (once, few, many) or the class of an expanded clone, and some rows leave it out.

abundance: .
len: 16
d_gene: TRBD1
v_gene: TRBV19
j_gene: TRBJ2-5
CDR3aa: CASSISTGGYQETQYF
CDR3nt: TGTGCCAGTAGTATTTCAACAGGGGGTTATCAAGAGACCCAGTACTTC

abundance: .
len: 18
d_gene: TRBD2
v_gene: TRBV27
j_gene: TRBJ2-5
CDR3aa: CASTPHLGAGAPQETQYF
CDR3nt: TGTGCCAGCACTCCCCACTTGGGAGCGGGAGCTCCCCAAGAGACCCAGTACTTC

abundance: once
len: 16
d_gene: .
v_gene: TRBV19
j_gene: TRBJ2-7
CDR3aa: CASSIYAATGLSEQYF
CDR3nt: TGTGCCAGTAGTATTTACGCCGCGACTGGTCTCAGCGAGCAGTACTTC

abundance: .
len: 15
d_gene: .
v_gene: TRBV5-1
j_gene: TRBJ2-7
CDR3aa: CASSLGPAGSYEQYF
CDR3nt: TGCGCCAGCAGCCTGGGACCCGCTGGGTCCTACGAGCAGTACTTC

abundance: .
len: 17
d_gene: .
v_gene: TRBV18
j_gene: TRBJ2-2
CDR3aa: CASSPPLRTSSTGELFF
CDR3nt: TGTGCCAGCTCACCACCGCTTAGGACCTCGAGCACCGGGGAGCTGTTTTTT

abundance: .
len: 15
d_gene: TRBD1
v_gene: TRBV18
j_gene: TRBJ1-6
CDR3aa: CASSDRGAYNSPLHF
CDR3nt: TGTGCCAGCTCGGACAGGGGTGCCTATAATTCACCCCTCCACTTT

abundance: .
len: 14
d_gene: TRBD2
v_gene: TRBV30
j_gene: TRBJ2-1
CDR3aa: CAWSRGREVNEQFF
CDR3nt: TGTGCCTGGAGTCGCGGGCGGGAGGTCAATGAGCAGTTCTTC

abundance: .
len: 13
d_gene: .
v_gene: TRBV5-1
j_gene: TRBJ2-7
CDR3aa: CASSLGAPGEQYF
CDR3nt: TGCGCCAGCAGCTTGGGAGCGCCGGGCGAGCAGTACTTC

abundance: .
len: 15
d_gene: TRBD1
v_gene: TRBV5-1
j_gene: TRBJ1-4
CDR3aa: CASSLLTGGSEKLFF
CDR3nt: TGCGCCAGCAGCTTGTTAACAGGGGGTAGTGAAAAACTGTTTTTT

abundance: .
len: 15
d_gene: .
v_gene: TRBV11-2
j_gene: TRBJ1-3
CDR3aa: CASSPGPSPGNTIYF
CDR3nt: TGTGCCAGCAGCCCAGGACCCTCCCCTGGAAACACCATATATTTT

abundance: .
len: 13
d_gene: .
v_gene: TRBV7-9
j_gene: TRBJ1-1
CDR3aa: CASSLTPNTEAFF
CDR3nt: TGTGCCAGCAGCTTGACCCCGAACACTGAAGCTTTCTTT

abundance: .
len: 13
d_gene: .
v_gene: TRBV6-6
j_gene: TRBJ2-7
CDR3aa: CASSYGSNYEQYF
CDR3nt: TGTGCCAGCAGTTACGGATCGAACTACGAGCAGTACTTC

abundance: few
len: 14
d_gene: TRBD1
v_gene: TRBV9
j_gene: TRBJ1-4
CDR3aa: CASSVDRGGEKLFF
CDR3nt: TGTGCCAGCAGCGTCGACAGGGGTGGTGAAAAACTGTTTTTT

abundance: once
len: 13
d_gene: .
v_gene: TRBV5-1
j_gene: TRBJ1-1
CDR3aa: CASSLEGKTEAFF
CDR3nt: TGCGCCAGCAGCTTGGAGGGGAAAACTGAAGCTTTCTTT

abundance: .
len: 16
d_gene: TRBD2
v_gene: TRBV6-6
j_gene: TRBJ2-7
CDR3aa: CASSYTTSGSPYEQYF
CDR3nt: TGTGCCAGCAGTTACACGACTAGCGGGAGTCCCTACGAGCAGTACTTC

abundance: .
len: 19
d_gene: TRBD2
v_gene: TRBV13
j_gene: TRBJ2-3
CDR3aa: CASSRLPRLAGEITDTQYF
CDR3nt: TGTGCCAGCAGCCGCCTTCCTCGACTAGCGGGAGAGATTACAGATACGCAGTATTTT

abundance: .
len: 14
d_gene: .
v_gene: TRBV6-1
j_gene: TRBJ1-5
CDR3aa: CASDYRDGRQPQHF
CDR3nt: TGTGCCAGCGACTACAGGGACGGGCGGCAGCCCCAGCATTTT

abundance: .
len: 14
d_gene: .
v_gene: TRBV6-4
j_gene: TRBJ2-3
CDR3aa: CASSASDGTDTQYF
CDR3nt: TGTGCCAGCAGTGCATCGGACGGCACAGATACGCAGTATTTT

abundance: .
len: 16
d_gene: .
v_gene: TRBV27
j_gene: TRBJ1-1
CDR3aa: CASSLLPGSGDTEAFF
CDR3nt: TGTGCCAGCAGTCTCCTCCCTGGGTCAGGGGATACTGAAGCTTTCTTT

abundance: .
len: 13
d_gene: .
v_gene: TRBV12-5
j_gene: TRBJ1-2
CDR3aa: CASALGGAYGYTF
CDR3nt: TGTGCTAGTGCCCTGGGGGGGGCGTATGGCTACACCTTC

abundance: .
len: 17
d_gene: .
v_gene: TRBV28
j_gene: TRBJ2-2
CDR3aa: CASSLYPPGSNTGELFF
CDR3nt: TGTGCCAGCAGTTTATACCCGCCGGGGTCGAACACCGGGGAGCTGTTTTTT

abundance: .
len: 18
d_gene: .
v_gene: TRBV18
j_gene: TRBJ1-3
CDR3aa: CASSPLQTGSGAGNTIYF
CDR3nt: TGTGCCAGCTCACCACTCCAAACAGGGTCAGGCGCTGGAAACACCATATATTTT

abundance: .
len: 14
d_gene: .
v_gene: TRBV5-1
j_gene: TRBJ1-1
CDR3aa: CASSPDPGDTEAFF
CDR3nt: TGCGCCAGCAGCCCAGACCCAGGGGACACTGAAGCTTTCTTT

abundance: .
len: 14
d_gene: .
v_gene: TRBV18
j_gene: TRBJ1-1
CDR3aa: CASSPDRTYTEAFF
CDR3nt: TGTGCCAGCTCACCGGACAGAACCTACACTGAAGCTTTCTTT

abundance: once
len: 15
d_gene: TRBD2
v_gene: TRBV18
j_gene: TRBJ2-1
CDR3aa: CASSSLARSYNEQFF
CDR3nt: TGTGCCAGCTCGTCACTAGCGCGCTCCTACAATGAGCAGTTCTTC

abundance: .
len: 15
d_gene: TRBD2
v_gene: TRBV7-2
j_gene: TRBJ2-2
CDR3aa: CASRPPGGVTGELFF
CDR3nt: TGTGCCAGCAGGCCCCCGGGAGGGGTGACCGGGGAGCTGTTTTTT

abundance: .
len: 14
d_gene: TRBD1
v_gene: TRBV11-2
j_gene: TRBJ2-7
CDR3aa: CASSDRGVSYEQYF
CDR3nt: TGTGCCAGCAGCGACAGGGGGGTTTCCTACGAGCAGTACTTC

abundance: once
len: 16
d_gene: TRBD1
v_gene: TRBV30
j_gene: TRBJ1-1
CDR3aa: CAWSSSGTGEVTEAFF
CDR3nt: TGTGCCTGGAGTTCCTCCGGGACAGGGGAAGTCACTGAAGCTTTCTTT

abundance: .
len: 13
d_gene: .
v_gene: TRBV7-9
j_gene: TRBJ1-3
CDR3aa: CASSATGGNTIYF
CDR3nt: TGTGCCAGCAGCGCAACAGGAGGAAACACCATATATTTT

abundance: few
len: 13
d_gene: .
v_gene: TRBV15
j_gene: TRBJ1-1
CDR3aa: CATSRDVNTEAFF
CDR3nt: TGTGCCACCAGCAGAGATGTGAACACTGAAGCTTTCTTT

abundance: .
len: 16
d_gene: TRBD2
v_gene: TRBV27
j_gene: TRBJ2-3
CDR3aa: CASSSTGRAWTDTQYF
CDR3nt: TGTGCCAGCAGTTCGACCGGGAGGGCGTGGACAGATACGCAGTATTTT

abundance: .
len: 15
d_gene: .
v_gene: TRBV6-5
j_gene: TRBJ1-2
CDR3aa: CASSSPEQGNYGYTF
CDR3nt: TGTGCCAGCAGTTCACCTGAACAGGGTAACTATGGCTACACCTTC

abundance: once
len: 14
d_gene: .
v_gene: TRBV28
j_gene: TRBJ1-1
CDR3aa: CASSLGGANTEAFF
CDR3nt: TGTGCCAGCAGTTTAGGGGGCGCGAACACTGAAGCTTTCTTT

abundance: .
len: 15
d_gene: .
v_gene: TRBV4-3
j_gene: TRBJ2-5
CDR3aa: CASSQVVGYQETQYF
CDR3nt: TGCGCCAGCAGCCAAGTCGTGGGTTACCAAGAGACCCAGTACTTC

abundance: .
len: 16
d_gene: .
v_gene: TRBV6-6
j_gene: TRBJ1-4
CDR3aa: CASSYSYREANEKLFF
CDR3nt: TGTGCCAGCAGTTACTCCTACAGGGAGGCTAATGAAAAACTGTTTTTT

abundance: .
len: 16
d_gene: TRBD1
v_gene: TRBV11-2
j_gene: TRBJ2-3
CDR3aa: CASSLGADRAADTQYF
CDR3nt: TGTGCCAGCAGCTTAGGTGCGGACAGGGCAGCGGATACGCAGTATTTT

abundance: once
len: 16
d_gene: TRBD1
v_gene: TRBV19
j_gene: TRBJ2-1
CDR3aa: CASSRLVGTGGNEQFF
CDR3nt: TGTGCCAGTAGTAGGCTCGTGGGGACAGGGGGGAATGAGCAGTTCTTC

abundance: .
len: 13
d_gene: .
v_gene: TRBV6-5
j_gene: TRBJ1-1
CDR3aa: CASSPSGFTEAFF
CDR3nt: TGTGCCAGCAGCCCATCAGGGTTCACTGAAGCTTTCTTT

abundance: .
len: 12
d_gene: .
v_gene: TRBV6-5
j_gene: TRBJ2-3
CDR3aa: CASKDYGITQYF
CDR3nt: TGTGCCAGCAAGGATTATGGGATAACGCAGTATTTT

abundance: .
len: 15
d_gene: .
v_gene: TRBV19
j_gene: TRBJ2-3
CDR3aa: CASSKIGPSTDTQYF
CDR3nt: TGTGCCAGTAGTAAAATTGGCCCTAGCACAGATACGCAGTATTTT

abundance: .
len: 14
d_gene: .
v_gene: TRBV27
j_gene: TRBJ1-1
CDR3aa: CARAGGAGETEAFF
CDR3nt: TGTGCCAGGGCAGGAGGGGCTGGGGAAACTGAAGCTTTCTTT

abundance: .
len: 13
d_gene: TRBD1
v_gene: TRBV5-1
j_gene: TRBJ1-2
CDR3aa: CASSLGQGNGYTF
CDR3nt: TGCGCCAGCAGCTTGGGACAGGGAAATGGCTACACCTTC

abundance: .
len: 14
d_gene: TRBD2
v_gene: TRBV7-3
j_gene: TRBJ2-1
CDR3aa: CASSPIGGSDEQFF
CDR3nt: TGTGCCAGCAGCCCGATCGGCGGGAGCGATGAGCAGTTCTTC